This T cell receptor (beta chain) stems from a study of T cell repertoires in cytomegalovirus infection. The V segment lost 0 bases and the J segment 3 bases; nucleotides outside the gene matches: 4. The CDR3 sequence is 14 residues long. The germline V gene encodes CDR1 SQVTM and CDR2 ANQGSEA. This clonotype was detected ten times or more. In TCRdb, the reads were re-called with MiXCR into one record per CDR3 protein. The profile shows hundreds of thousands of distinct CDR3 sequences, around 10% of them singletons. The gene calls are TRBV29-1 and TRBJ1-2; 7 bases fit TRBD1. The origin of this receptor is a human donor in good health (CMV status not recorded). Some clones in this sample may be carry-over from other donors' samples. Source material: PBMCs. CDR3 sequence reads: CSVEDRGSHYGYTF. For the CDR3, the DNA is TGCAGCGTTGAAGACAGGGGGTCTCACTATGGCTACACCTTC.